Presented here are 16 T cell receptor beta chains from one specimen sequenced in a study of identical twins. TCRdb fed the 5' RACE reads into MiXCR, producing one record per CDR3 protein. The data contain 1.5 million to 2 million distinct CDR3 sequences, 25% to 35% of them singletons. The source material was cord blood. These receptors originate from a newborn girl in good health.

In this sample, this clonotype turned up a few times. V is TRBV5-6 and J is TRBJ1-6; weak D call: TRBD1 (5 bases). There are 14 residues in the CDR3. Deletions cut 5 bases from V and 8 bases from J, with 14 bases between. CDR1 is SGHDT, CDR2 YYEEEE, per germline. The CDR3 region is CASSFGTRYSPLHF. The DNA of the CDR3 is TGTGCCAGCAGTTTCGGGACCCGGTATTCACCCCTCCACTTT.

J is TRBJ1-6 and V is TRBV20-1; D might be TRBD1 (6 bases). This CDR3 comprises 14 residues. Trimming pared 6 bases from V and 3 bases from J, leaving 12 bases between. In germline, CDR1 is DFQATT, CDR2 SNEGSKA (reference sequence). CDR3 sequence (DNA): TGCAGTGCCCTCCCAGGGGTCTATAATTCACCCCTCCACTTT. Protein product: CSALPGVYNSPLHF.

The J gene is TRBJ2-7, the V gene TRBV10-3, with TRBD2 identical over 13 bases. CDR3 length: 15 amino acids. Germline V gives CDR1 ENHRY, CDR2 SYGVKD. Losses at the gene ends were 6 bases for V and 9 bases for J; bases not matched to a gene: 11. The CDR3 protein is CAISGTSGANHGQYF. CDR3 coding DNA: TGTGCCATCAGCGGGACTAGCGGGGCTAACCACGGGCAGTACTTC.

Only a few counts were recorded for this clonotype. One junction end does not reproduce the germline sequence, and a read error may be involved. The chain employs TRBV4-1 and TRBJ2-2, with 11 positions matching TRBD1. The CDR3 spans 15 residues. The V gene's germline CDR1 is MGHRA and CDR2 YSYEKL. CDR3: CASSQGTGGTGELFF. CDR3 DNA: TGTGCCAGCAGCCAAGGGACAGGGGGCACCGGGGAGCTGTTTTTT.

CDR3: CASSLRLVRYNEQFF. The CDR3 bases are TGTGCCAGCAGTTTACGACTAGTCAGGTACAATGAGCAGTTCTTC. The chain combines TRBV12-3 or TRBV12-4 with TRBJ2-1; the D gene is possibly TRBD2 (6 bases). The CDR3 spans 15 residues. V lost 2 bases to trimming and J lost 4 bases, with 12 bases between them.

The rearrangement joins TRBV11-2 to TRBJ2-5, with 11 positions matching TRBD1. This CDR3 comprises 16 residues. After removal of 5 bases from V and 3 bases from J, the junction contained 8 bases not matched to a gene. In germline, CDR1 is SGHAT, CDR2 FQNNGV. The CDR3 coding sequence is TGTGCCAGCAGCCACCCGGACAGGGGGCTAGAAGAGACCCAGTACTTC. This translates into CASSHPDRGLEETQYF.

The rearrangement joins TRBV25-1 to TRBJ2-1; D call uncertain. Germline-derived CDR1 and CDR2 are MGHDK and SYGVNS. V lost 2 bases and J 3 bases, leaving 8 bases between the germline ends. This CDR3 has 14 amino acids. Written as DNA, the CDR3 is TGTGCCAGCAGTGAAATTGAGTACTACAATGAGCAGTTCTTC. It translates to CASSEIEYYNEQFF.

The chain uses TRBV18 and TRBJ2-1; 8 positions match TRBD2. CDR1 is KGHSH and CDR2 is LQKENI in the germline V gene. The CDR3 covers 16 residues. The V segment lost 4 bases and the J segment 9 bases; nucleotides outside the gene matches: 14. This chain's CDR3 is CASSHLSGLGHAEQFF. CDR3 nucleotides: TGTGCCAGCTCACATCTATCGGGACTAGGGCATGCTGAGCAGTTCTTC.

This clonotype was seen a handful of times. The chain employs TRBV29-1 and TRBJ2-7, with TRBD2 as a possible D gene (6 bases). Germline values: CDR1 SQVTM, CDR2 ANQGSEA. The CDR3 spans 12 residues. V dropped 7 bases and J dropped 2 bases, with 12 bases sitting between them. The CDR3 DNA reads TGCAGCGGGGGGGACCTTACCTACGAGCAGTACTTC. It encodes CSGGDLTYEQYF.

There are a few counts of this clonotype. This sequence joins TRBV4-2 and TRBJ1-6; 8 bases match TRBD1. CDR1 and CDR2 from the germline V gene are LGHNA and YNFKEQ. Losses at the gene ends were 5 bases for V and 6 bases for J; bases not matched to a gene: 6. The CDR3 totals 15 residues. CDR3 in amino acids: CASSTYQGANSPLHF. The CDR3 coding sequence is TGTGCCAGCAGCACGTACCAGGGGGCTAATTCACCCCTCCACTTT.

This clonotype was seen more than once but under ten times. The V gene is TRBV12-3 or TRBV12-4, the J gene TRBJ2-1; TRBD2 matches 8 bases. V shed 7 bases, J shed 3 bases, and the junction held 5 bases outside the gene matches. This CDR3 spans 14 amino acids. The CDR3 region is CASISGGYYNEQFF. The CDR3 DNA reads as TGTGCCAGCATAAGCGGGGGCTACTACAATGAGCAGTTCTTC.

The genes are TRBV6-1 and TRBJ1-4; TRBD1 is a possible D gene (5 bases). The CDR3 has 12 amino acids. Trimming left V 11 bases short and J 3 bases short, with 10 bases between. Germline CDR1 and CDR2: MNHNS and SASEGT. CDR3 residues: CAGIGANEKLFF. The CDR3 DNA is TGTGCCGGGATAGGGGCTAATGAAAAACTGTTTTTT.

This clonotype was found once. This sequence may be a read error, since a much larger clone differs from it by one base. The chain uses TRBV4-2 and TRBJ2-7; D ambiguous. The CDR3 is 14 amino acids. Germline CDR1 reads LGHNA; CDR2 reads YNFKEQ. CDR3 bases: TGTGCCAGCAACCAAAGGCTCGCGACCTACGAGCAGTACTTC. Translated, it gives CASNQRLATYEQYF.

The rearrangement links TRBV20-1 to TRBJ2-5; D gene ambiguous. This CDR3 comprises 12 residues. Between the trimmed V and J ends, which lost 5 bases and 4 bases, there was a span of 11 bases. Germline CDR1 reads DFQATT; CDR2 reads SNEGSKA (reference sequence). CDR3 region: CSAGDRRETQYF. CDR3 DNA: TGCAGTGCTGGCGATAGGCGAGAGACCCAGTACTTC.

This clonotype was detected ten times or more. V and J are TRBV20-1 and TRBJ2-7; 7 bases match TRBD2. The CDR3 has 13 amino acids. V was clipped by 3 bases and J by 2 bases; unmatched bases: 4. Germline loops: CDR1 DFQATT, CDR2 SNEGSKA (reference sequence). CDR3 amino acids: CSASGGKTYEQYF. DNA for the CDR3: TGCAGTGCTAGCGGGGGGAAGACCTACGAGCAGTACTTC.

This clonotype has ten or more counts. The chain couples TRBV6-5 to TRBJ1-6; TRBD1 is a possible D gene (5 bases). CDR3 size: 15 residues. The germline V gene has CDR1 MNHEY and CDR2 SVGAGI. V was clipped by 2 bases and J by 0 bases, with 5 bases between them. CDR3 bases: TGTGCCAGCAGTTACGGGGGCTCCTATAATTCACCCCTCCACTTT. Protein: CASSYGGSYNSPLHF.